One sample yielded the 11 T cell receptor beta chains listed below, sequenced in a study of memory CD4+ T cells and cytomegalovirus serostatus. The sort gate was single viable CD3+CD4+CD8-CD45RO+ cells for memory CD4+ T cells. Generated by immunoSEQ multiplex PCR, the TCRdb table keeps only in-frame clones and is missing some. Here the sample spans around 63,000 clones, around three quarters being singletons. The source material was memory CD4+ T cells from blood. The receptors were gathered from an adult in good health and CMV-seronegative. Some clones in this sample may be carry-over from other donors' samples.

CDR3 DNA: TGTGCCAGCTCACCTTCCGAGGCTACCACAGATACGCAGTATTTT. Protein sequence: CASSPSEATTDTQYF. The chain employs TRBV18 and TRBJ2-3; no reliable D call. The germline V gene has CDR1 KGHSH and CDR2 LQKENI. CDR3 length equals 15 residues. V was shortened by 3 bases and J by 2 bases, with 12 bases between the two germline ends.

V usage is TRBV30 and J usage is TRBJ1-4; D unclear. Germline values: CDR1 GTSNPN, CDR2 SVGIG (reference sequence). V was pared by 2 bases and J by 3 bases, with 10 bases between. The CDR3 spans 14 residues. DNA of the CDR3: TGTGCCTGGAGTTCGGACCCATCTAATGAAAAACTGTTTTTT. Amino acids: CAWSSDPSNEKLFF. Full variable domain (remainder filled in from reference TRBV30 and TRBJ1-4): SQTIHQWPATLVQPVGSPLSLECTVEGTSNPNLYWYRQAAGRGLQLLFYSVGIGQISSEVPQNLSASRPQDRQFILSSKKLLLSDSGFYLCAWSSDPSNEKLFFGSGTQLSVL.

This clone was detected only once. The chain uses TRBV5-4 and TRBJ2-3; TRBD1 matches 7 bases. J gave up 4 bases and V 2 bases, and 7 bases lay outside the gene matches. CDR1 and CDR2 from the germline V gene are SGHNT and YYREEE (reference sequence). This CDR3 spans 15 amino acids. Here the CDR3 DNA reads TGTGCCAGCAGCTTCGGGGACAGTGACGCAGATACGCAGTATTTT. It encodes CASSFGDSDADTQYF.

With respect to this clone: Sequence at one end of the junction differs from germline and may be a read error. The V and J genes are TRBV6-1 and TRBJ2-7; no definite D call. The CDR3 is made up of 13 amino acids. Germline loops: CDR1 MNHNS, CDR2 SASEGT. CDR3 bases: TGTGCCAGCACGCAGGAGACCTCCTATGAGCAGTACTTC. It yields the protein CASTQETSYEQYF.

DNA of the CDR3: TGCGCCAGCAGCCAAGATCCCGAAGAAGCTTTCTTT. Residues: CASSQDPEEAFF. The chain combines TRBV4-1 with TRBJ1-1; no reliable D call. Germline CDR1 is MGHRA and CDR2 is YSYEKL. The CDR3 totals 12 residues. Trimming shortened V by 0 bases and J by 8 bases, and 7 bases separated the two germline ends.

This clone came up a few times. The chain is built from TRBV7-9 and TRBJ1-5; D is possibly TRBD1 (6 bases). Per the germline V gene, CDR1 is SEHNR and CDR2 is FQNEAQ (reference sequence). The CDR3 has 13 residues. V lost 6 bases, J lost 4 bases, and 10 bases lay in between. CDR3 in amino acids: CASRQGLNQPQHF. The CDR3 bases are TGTGCCAGCAGACAGGGATTGAATCAGCCCCAGCATTTT. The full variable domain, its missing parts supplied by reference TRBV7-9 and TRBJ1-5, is DTGVSQNPRHKITKRGQNVTFRCDPISEHNRLYWYRQTLGQGPEFLTYFQNEAQLEKSRLLSDRFSAERPKGSFSTLEIQRTEQGDSAMYLCASRQGLNQPQHFGDGTRLSIL.

In DNA, the CDR3 is TGTGCCAGCAGTTACTCGGCAGGGAAGAACACTGAAGCTTTCTTT. Protein: CASSYSAGKNTEAFF. This rearrangement joins TRBV6-6 to TRBJ1-1, with a tentative D call TRBD1 (5 bases). There are 15 residues in the CDR3. The germline V and J ends were trimmed by 0 bases and 1 base, with 9 bases remaining between them. The V gene's germline CDR1 is MNHNY and CDR2 SVGAGI (reference sequence).

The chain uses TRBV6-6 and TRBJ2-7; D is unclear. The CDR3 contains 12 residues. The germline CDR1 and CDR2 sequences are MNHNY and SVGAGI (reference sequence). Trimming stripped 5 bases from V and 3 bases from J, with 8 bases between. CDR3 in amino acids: CASSRLSYEQYF. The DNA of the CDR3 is TGTGCCAGCAGTCGACTCAGCTACGAGCAGTACTTC.

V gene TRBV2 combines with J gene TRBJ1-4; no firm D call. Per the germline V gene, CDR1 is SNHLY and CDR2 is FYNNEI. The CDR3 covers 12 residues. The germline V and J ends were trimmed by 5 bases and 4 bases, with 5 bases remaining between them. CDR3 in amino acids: CASSRLNEKLFF. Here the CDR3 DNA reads TGTGCCAGCAGTCGACTTAATGAAAAACTGTTTTTT.

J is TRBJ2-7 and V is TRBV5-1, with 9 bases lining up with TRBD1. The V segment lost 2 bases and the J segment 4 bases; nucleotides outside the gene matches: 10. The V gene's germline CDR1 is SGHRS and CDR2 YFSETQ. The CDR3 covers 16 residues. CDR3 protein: CASSFTRTGQGYEQYF. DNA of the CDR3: TGCGCCAGCAGCTTCACCCGAACGGGACAGGGATACGAGCAGTACTTC.

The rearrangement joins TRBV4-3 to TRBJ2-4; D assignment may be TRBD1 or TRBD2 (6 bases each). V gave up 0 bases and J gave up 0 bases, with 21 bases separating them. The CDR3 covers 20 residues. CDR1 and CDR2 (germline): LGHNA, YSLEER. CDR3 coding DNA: TGCGCCAGCAGCCAAGAGTGGGGGGACACTTGGATACTAGCCAAAAACATTCAGTACTTC. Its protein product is CASSQEWGDTWILAKNIQYF.